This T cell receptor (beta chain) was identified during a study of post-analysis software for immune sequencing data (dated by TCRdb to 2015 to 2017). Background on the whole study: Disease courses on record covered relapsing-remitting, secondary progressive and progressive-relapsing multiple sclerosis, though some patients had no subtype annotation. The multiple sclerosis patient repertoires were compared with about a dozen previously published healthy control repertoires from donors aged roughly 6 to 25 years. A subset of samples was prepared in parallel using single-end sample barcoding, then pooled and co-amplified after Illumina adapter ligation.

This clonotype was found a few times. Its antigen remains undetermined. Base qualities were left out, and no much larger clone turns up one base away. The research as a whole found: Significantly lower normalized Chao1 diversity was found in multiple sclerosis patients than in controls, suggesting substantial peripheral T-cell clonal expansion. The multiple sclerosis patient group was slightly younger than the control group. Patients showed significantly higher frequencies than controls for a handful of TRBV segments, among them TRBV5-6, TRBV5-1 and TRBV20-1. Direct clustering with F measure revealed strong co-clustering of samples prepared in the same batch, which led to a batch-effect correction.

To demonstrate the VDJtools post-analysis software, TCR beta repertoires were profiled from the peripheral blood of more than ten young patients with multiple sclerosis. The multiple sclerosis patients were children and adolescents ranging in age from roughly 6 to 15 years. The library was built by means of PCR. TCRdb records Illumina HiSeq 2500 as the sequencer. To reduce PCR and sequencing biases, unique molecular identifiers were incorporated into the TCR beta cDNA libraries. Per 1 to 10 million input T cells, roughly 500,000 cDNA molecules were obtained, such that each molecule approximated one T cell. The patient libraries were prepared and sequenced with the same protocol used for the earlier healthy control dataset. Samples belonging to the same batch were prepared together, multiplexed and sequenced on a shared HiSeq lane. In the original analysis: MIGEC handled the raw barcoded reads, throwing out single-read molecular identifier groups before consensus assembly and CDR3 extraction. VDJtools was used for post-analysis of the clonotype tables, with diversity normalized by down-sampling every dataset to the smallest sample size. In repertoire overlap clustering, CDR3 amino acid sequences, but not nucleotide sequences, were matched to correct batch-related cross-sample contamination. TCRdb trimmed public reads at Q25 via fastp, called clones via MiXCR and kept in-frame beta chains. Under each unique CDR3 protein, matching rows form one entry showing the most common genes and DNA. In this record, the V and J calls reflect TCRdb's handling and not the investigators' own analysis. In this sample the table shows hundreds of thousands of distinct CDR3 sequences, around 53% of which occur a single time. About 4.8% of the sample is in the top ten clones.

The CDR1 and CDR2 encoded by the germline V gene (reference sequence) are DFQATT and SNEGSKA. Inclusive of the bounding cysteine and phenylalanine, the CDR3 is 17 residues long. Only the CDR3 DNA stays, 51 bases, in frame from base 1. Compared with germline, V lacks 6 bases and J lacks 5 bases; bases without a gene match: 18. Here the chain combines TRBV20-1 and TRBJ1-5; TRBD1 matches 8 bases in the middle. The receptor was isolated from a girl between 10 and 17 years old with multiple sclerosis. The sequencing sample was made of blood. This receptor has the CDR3 CSAAPANRGLRDQPQHF. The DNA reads TGCAGTGCCGCCCCGGCGAACAGGGGGTTACGAGATCAGCCCCAGCATTTT.